This T cell receptor beta chain was recorded in a study of OX40 agonist ivuxolimab in advanced cancers. Broader study findings: Low clonal expansion, among the lowest seen, marked partial responders at 0.1-3.0 mg/kg. CD8+ T cells showed, on average, more clonal expansion than CD4+ cells.

Libraries were prepared by immunoSEQ multiplex PCR; TCRdb keeps only in-frame clonotypes and omits some of them. The sample contains about 70,000 clones, roughly 90% of which appear only once. V lost 4 bases to trimming and J lost 4 bases, with 8 bases between them. Per germline, CDR1 SGHNT and CDR2 YYREEE (reference sequence). This CDR3 has 13 amino acids. With autoimmune disease history or systemic immunosuppression, patients were excluded. Comment on this clone: Its antigen is currently unknown.

The specimen was CD4+ or CD8+ T cells sorted from blood, collected in a trial of the OX40 agonist ivuxolimab. The TCR was taken from an adult with an advanced solid tumor such as melanoma, head and neck, liver or kidney cancer. The rearrangement links TRBV5-4 to TRBJ2-2; D remains ambiguous. In nucleotides, the CDR3 is TGTGCCAGCAGCGCTTCCCTCACCGGGGAGCTGTTTTTT. The encoded protein is CASSASLTGELFF.